The T cell receptor (beta chain) described here comes from a study of T cell repertoires in cytomegalovirus infection. Study in general: Based on public TCR beta signatures, there were indications of CMV infection and of a matching HLA type.

From germline, CDR1 is SNHLY and CDR2 FYNNEI. The V segment lost 5 bases and the J segment 0 bases; nucleotides outside the gene matches: 5. The CDR3 is 15 amino acids. A single record per CDR3 protein comes from TCRdb applying MiXCR to the reads. The data hold about 210,000 distinct CDR3 sequences, with 6% to 8% observed a single time. Study-level results: HLA-C-restricted TCR beta clonotypes specific for CMV led the ex vivo response. Using cumulative public TCR beta family frequency, the authors identified those who carried CMV together with the relevant HLA.

This clonotype was seen a few times. Its antigen is not known. This sequence originates from a human donor in good health (CMV status not recorded). Some clones in this sample may be carry-over from other donors' samples. Material: PBMCs. V usage is TRBV2 and J usage is TRBJ2-7, with TRBD2 matching 9 bases. The CDR3: CASSTLAGSSYEQYF. The CDR3 DNA reads TGTGCCAGCAGTACCCTAGCGGGGAGCTCCTACGAGCAGTACTTC. Combining the CDR3 with reference TRBV2 and TRBJ2-7 gives the whole variable domain EPEVTQTPSHQVTQMGQEVILRCVPISNHLYFYWYRQILGQKVEFLVSFYNNEISEKSEIFDDQFSVERPDGSNFTLKIRSTKLEDSAMYFCASSTLAGSSYEQYFGPGTRLTVT.